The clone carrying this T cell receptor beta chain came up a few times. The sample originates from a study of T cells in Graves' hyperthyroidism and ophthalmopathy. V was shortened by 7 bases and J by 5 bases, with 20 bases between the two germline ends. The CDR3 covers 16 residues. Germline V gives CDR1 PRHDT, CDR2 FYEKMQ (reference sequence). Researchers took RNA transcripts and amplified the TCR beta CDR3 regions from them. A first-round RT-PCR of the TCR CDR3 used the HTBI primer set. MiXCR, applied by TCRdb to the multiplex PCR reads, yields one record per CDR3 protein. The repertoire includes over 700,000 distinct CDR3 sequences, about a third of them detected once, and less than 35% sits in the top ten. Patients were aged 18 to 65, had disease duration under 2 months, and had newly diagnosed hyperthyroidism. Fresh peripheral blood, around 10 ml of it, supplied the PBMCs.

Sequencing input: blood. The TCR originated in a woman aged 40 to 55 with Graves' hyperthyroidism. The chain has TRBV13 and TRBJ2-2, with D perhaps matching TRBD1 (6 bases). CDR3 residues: CASTTRTGHLTGELFF. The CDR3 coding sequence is TGTGCCAGCACCACCCGGACGGGACACCTGACCGGGGAGCTGTTTTTT. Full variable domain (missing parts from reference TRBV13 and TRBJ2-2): AAGVIQSPRHLIKEKRETATLKCYPIPRHDTVYWYQQGPGQDPQFLISFYEKMQSDKGSIPDRFSAQQFSDYHSELNMSSLELGDSALYFCASTTRTGHLTGELFFGEGSRLTVL.